This T cell receptor beta chain was found in a study of T cell responses to AZD1222 COVID-19 vaccine. Measured with immunoSEQ multiplex PCR; TCRdb has only the in-frame clones, and not every one. The sample lists 90,000 or so clones, around 85% occurring once. The V gene lost 2 bases and the J gene lost 0 bases, with 8 bases spanning the gap. The CDR3 totals 15 residues. Germline assignment: CDR1 KGHSH and CDR2 LQKENI. The input for sequencing was peripheral blood, taken on day 0 of AZD1222 vaccination. The chain carries TRBV18 and TRBJ1-3; no reliable D call. This receptor was taken from an adult in good health. This CDR3 reads CASSPESRSGNTIYF. The CDR3 nucleotides read TGTGCCAGCTCACCAGAAAGCCGCTCTGGAAACACCATATATTTT.